The sequence of this T cell receptor (beta chain) was determined in a study of cytomegalovirus exposure and HLA in healthy donors. The germline V gene encodes CDR1 SGHAT and CDR2 FQNNGV. Trimming left V 5 bases short and J 11 bases short, with 12 bases between. This CDR3 has 11 residues. Amplification used 60 Vbeta primers and 13 Jbeta primers. Generated by immunoSEQ multiplex PCR, the TCRdb table keeps only in-frame clones and is missing some. The repertoire holds 100,000 to 150,000 clones, with about 68% as singletons. The TCR sequence derives from a man in his forties in good health and CMV-seropositive. The source material was PBMCs. The chain joins TRBV11-2 to TRBJ1-1; D not resolved. In DNA form, the CDR3 reads TGTGCCAGCAGCGACATCACCAGGGCTTTCTTT. It codes for CASSDITRAFF.